This T cell receptor (beta chain) was captured by sequencing in a study of shared clonotypes between healthy human individuals. Notes on the study in general: As a rule, naive subsets had a larger estimated richness than memory subsets. In a few donors, around 5% of naive CD4 clonotypes appeared in common.

Naive CD8 populations comprised CD45RO-negative cells positively selected for CCR7, excluding terminally differentiated effector memory CD45RA+ cells. CDR1 is SGHNT and CDR2 is YENEEA in the germline V gene. Trimming removed 1 base from V and 1 base from J, with 7 bases in between. The CDR3 spans 14 residues. As to this clone: Its antigen remains unidentified. Different DNA sequences within this sample yield the same CDR3.

The authors ran the assay at deep level. Assay: immunoSEQ multiplex PCR; the TCRdb copy retains only in-frame clones and omits some. The profile shows about 1,800,000 clones, less than 95% of them singletons. Sample: naive CD8+ T cells sorted from blood. The chain employs TRBV11-3 and TRBJ1-1, with unresolved D. The sequence was collected from a man younger than 35 in good health. CDR3 nucleotide sequence: TGTGCCAGCAGCTTAGGGGGAGGGAACACTGAAGCTTTCTTT. This translates into CASSLGGGNTEAFF.